Below, one T cell receptor (beta chain) is given with its context. The CDR3 covers 14 residues. The V end lost 3 bases, the J end lost 5 bases, and 14 bases lay between the germline ends. Germline CDR1 reads SGHRS; CDR2 reads YFSETQ. This specimen belongs to a study of blood T cell repertoires in COVID-19. Background on the study: From the United States, Italy and Spain came samples of acute and convalescent COVID-19. PBMCs, B-cell-depleted T cells, or T cells were the source of the cDNA or gDNA that made up the material.

Sequencing was performed with immunoSEQ multiplex PCR; in TCRdb, only in-frame clones are kept and a portion is missing. The table records about 120,000 clones, less than 90% of them present only once. Sequencing was carried out using peripheral blood. The rearrangement joins TRBV5-1 to TRBJ1-1, with D possibly TRBD1 on 5 matching bases. This TCR was sampled from a man in his 70s who had recovered from COVID-19. The CDR3 region has the DNA TGCGCCAGCAGCTCCAGCGGGGGACTGACTGAAGCTTTCTTT. It is translated as CASSSSGGLTEAFF.